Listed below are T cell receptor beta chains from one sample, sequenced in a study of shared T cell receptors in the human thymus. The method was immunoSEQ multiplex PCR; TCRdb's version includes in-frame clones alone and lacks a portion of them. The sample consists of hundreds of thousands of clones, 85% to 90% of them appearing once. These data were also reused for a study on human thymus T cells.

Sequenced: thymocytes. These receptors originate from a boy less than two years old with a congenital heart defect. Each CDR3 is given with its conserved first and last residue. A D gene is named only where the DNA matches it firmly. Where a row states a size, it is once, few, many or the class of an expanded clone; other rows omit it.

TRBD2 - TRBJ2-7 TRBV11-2 CASSFTSGSYEQYF TGTGCCAGCAGCTTTACTAGCGGATCCTACGAGCAGTACTTC
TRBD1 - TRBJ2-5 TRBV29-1 CSVPQYWTGSQETQYF TGCAGCGTTCCACAATACTGGACAGGGAGCCAAGAGACCCAGTACTTC
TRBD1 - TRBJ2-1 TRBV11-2 CASSYRGYNEQFF TGTGCCAGCAGCTACAGGGGTTACAATGAGCAGTTCTTC
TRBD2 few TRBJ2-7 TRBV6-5 CASRPSSGRAYEQYF TGTGCCAGCAGGCCGTCTAGCGGGAGGGCCTACGAGCAGTACTTC
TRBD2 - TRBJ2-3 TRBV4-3 CASSHGLAGQSTDTQYF TGCGCCAGCAGCCACGGGCTAGCGGGGCAAAGCACAGATACGCAGTATTTT
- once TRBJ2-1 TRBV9 CASSAGNGLVSYNEQFF TGTGCCAGCAGCGCGGGCAACGGACTCGTCTCCTACAATGAGCAGTTCTTC
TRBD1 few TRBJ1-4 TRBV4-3 CASSKIRDSNEKLFF TGCGCCAGCAGCAAAATCCGGGACAGTAATGAAAAACTGTTTTTT
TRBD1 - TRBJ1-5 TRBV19 CASSTGQANNQPQHF TGTGCCAGTAGTACCGGACAGGCAAACAATCAGCCCCAGCATTTT
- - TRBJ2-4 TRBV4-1 CASSQEYQLASGNIQYF TGCGCCAGCAGCCAAGAGTATCAGCTAGCGAGTGGAAACATTCAGTACTTC
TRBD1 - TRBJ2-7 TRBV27 CASSPVQGETPYEQYF TGTGCCAGCAGTCCAGTACAGGGGGAAACTCCCTACGAGCAGTACTTC
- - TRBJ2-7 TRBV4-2 CASSRQQDSSYEQYF TGTGCCAGCAGCCGCCAGCAGGACAGCTCCTACGAGCAGTACTTC
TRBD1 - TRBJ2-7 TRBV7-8 CASSLVQSRGPEQYF TGTGCCAGCAGCTTAGTGCAGTCTAGGGGGCCCGAGCAGTACTTC
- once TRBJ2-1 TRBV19 CASSNGGAAGNEQFF TGTGCCAGTAGTAATGGCGGGGCCGCTGGGAATGAGCAGTTCTTC
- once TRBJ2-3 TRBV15 CATSSTGSPTISDTQYF TGTGCCACCAGCAGTACGGGATCACCCACCATATCAGATACGCAGTATTTT
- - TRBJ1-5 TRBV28 CASSPGGWDGNQPQHF TGTGCCAGCAGTCCCGGGGGGTGGGATGGCAATCAGCCCCAGCATTTT
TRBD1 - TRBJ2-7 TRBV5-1 CASSPWTGTGAEQYF TGCGCCAGCAGCCCCTGGACCGGGACAGGGGCCGAGCAGTACTTC
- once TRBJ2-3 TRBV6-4 CASSDRGASTDTQYF TGTGCCAGCAGTGACAGAGGAGCGAGCACAGATACGCAGTATTTT
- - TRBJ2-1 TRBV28 CATIVGGYNEQFF TGTGCCACCATAGTGGGGGGCTACAATGAGCAGTTCTTC
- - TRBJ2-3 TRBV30 CAWSVQPQDTQYF TGTGCCTGGAGTGTACAACCGCAAGATACGCAGTATTTT
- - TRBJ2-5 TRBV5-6 CASSRGTTQYF TGTGCCAGCAGCCGCGGGACGACCCAGTACTTC
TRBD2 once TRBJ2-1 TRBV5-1 CASSSGAGGLAGNNEQFF TGCGCCAGCAGCTCCGGAGCGGGGGGGCTAGCAGGCAACAATGAGCAGTTCTTC
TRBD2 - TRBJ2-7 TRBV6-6 CASSPRLAVTYEQYF TGTGCCAGCAGTCCCCGACTAGCGGTGACCTACGAGCAGTACTTC
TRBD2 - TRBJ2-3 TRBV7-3 CASSLRRTSGTDTQYF TGTGCCAGCAGCTTACGCCGGACTAGCGGCACAGATACGCAGTATTTT
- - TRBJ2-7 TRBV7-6 CASSFTAGTYYEQYF TGTGCCAGCAGCTTTACGGCAGGGACTTACTACGAGCAGTACTTC
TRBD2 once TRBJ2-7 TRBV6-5 CASSRPGLGEQYF TGTGCCAGCAGTCGCCCGGGACTAGGCGAGCAGTACTTC
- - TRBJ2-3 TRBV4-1 CASSLPGLSRHVRAADTQYF TGCGCCAGCAGTCTCCCGGGACTCAGCAGACACGTCCGGGCTGCAGATACGCAGTATTTT
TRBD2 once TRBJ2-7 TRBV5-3 CARSLEIAGVEEQYF TGTGCCAGAAGCTTGGAAATAGCGGGAGTGGAGGAGCAGTACTTC
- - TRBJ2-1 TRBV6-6 CASSYGWSPDPHEQFF TGTGCCAGCAGTTACGGCTGGAGCCCCGACCCCCATGAGCAGTTCTTC
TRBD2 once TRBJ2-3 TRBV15 CATSRELLAGADTQYF TGTGCCACCAGCAGAGAGTTACTAGCGGGGGCAGATACGCAGTATTTT
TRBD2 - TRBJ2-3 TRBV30 CASTPGRSSTDTQYF TGTGCCTCCACTCCCGGGAGGAGTAGCACAGATACGCAGTATTTT
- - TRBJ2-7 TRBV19 CASSMGPGYYEQYF TGTGCCAGTAGTATGGGGCCAGGGTACTACGAGCAGTACTTC
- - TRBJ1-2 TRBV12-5 CASGRARDYGYTF TGTGCTAGTGGCCGGGCGCGGGACTATGGCTACACCTTC
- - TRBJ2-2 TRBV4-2 CASSQVLGSVDTGELFF TGTGCCAGCAGCCAAGTCTTGGGTAGCGTTGACACCGGGGAGCTGTTTTTT
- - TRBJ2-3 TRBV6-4 CAPGSGRGCTDTQYF TGTGCCCCAGGGTCGGGGAGGGGGTGCACAGATACGCAGTATTTT
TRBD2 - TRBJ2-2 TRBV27 CASSRLARKGTGELFF TGTGCCAGCAGTCGACTAGCACGTAAGGGGACCGGGGAGCTGTTTTTT
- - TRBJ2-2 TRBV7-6 CASSLSTTRNTGELFF TGTGCCAGCAGCTTATCCACGACTAGGAACACCGGGGAGCTGTTTTTT
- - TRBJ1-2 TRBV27 CASSLSGQNYGYTF TGTGCCAGCAGTTTAAGTGGACAAAACTATGGCTACACCTTC